The 8 T cell receptor beta chains listed next were all sequenced from one sample in a study of OX40 agonist ivuxolimab in advanced cancers. The method was immunoSEQ multiplex PCR; TCRdb's version includes in-frame clones alone and lacks a portion of them. This table holds some 41,000 clones, around 89% found once. The sequences come from CD4+ or CD8+ T cells sorted from blood, collected in a trial of the OX40 agonist ivuxolimab. The receptors were sampled from an adult with an advanced solid tumor such as melanoma, head and neck, liver or kidney cancer.

The CDR3 sequence is CASSHEDRPYGYTF. CDR3 nucleotide sequence: TGCGCCAGCAGCCACGAGGACCGACCCTATGGCTACACCTTC. The chain joins TRBV4-3 to TRBJ1-2, with no clear D. The germline V and J ends were trimmed by 3 bases and 4 bases, with 12 bases remaining between them. CDR3 length equals 14 residues. Germline V gene sequence: CDR1 LGHNA, CDR2 YSLEER.

This sequence joins TRBV5-1 and TRBJ2-3; perhaps D is TRBD1 or TRBD2 (5 bases each). Trimming shortened V by 4 bases and J by 2 bases, and 17 bases separated the two germline ends. The CDR3 sequence is 16 residues long. Per the germline V gene, CDR1 is SGHRS and CDR2 is YFSETQ. The CDR3 DNA sequence: TGCGCCAGCAGCCTGAGTCTTGGGGGTTCCACAGATACGCAGTATTTT. Translation gives CASSLSLGGSTDTQYF.

As regards this clone: The same CDR3 arises from other DNA sequences in this sample as well. The genes are TRBV5-4 and TRBJ1-2, with D maybe TRBD1 (5 bases). Germline V gives CDR1 SGHNT, CDR2 YYREEE (reference sequence). The CDR3 sequence is 14 residues long. The germline V and J ends were trimmed by 1 base and 2 bases, with 9 bases remaining between them. CDR3 nucleotide sequence: TGTGCCAGCAGCTTGAGGGGTACCAACTATGGCTACACCTTC. It specifies CASSLRGTNYGYTF.

The J gene is TRBJ2-7, the V gene TRBV5-1; TRBD1 agrees at 11 bases. Germline V gives CDR1 SGHRS, CDR2 YFSETQ. This CDR3 comprises 16 residues. V lost 4 bases, J lost 4 bases, and 10 bases stayed unmatched. The CDR3 sequence is CASSTQGQGATYEQYF. For the CDR3, the DNA is TGCGCCAGCAGCACCCAAGGACAGGGGGCCACATACGAGCAGTACTTC.

The chain carries TRBV11-2 and TRBJ1-2; no clear D. V lost 4 bases and J lost 1, with 7 bases in between. The CDR3 contains 13 residues. Germline V gene sequence: CDR1 SGHAT, CDR2 FQNNGV. The CDR3 nucleotides read TGTGCCAGCAGCTCGACCGTTAACTATGGCTACACCTTC. This gives the protein CASSSTVNYGYTF.

CDR3 sequence reads: CASSLDVVSREDTEAFF. CDR3 DNA: TGTGCCAGCAGCTTAGATGTTGTTAGCAGGGAGGACACTGAAGCTTTCTTT. V usage is TRBV11-3 and J usage is TRBJ1-1, with a weak D call TRBD1 (5 bases). V shed 0 bases and J shed 3 bases, with 17 bases lying between them. The germline V gene has CDR1 SGHNT and CDR2 YENEEA. CDR3 length: 17 residues.

In its sample, this clone was seen once. The chain carries TRBV9 and TRBJ2-5, with D perhaps TRBD2 (5 bases). The germline V and J ends were trimmed by 0 bases and 5 bases, with 17 bases remaining between them. The CDR3 has 16 amino acids. The V gene's germline CDR1 is SGDLS and CDR2 YYNGEE. Here the CDR3 DNA reads TGTGCCAGCAGCGTAGGAAGCGGCGATTTCGGGGAGACCCAGTACTTC. Its translation is CASSVGSGDFGETQYF.

The chain recombines TRBV7-2 with TRBJ1-6; the D gene is possibly TRBD1 (6 bases). Germline lookup yields CDR1 SGHTA and CDR2 FQGNSA. Trimming took off 5 bases at V and 5 bases at J, with 13 bases between the two ends. CDR3 length: 15 amino acids. CDR3 amino acids: CASSPRGADNSPLHF. In DNA, the CDR3 is TGTGCCAGCAGCCCCCGGGGGGCGGATAATTCACCCCTCCACTTT.